Listed here are 32 T cell receptor beta chains from one sample, sequenced in a study of T-cell memory formation after mild COVID-19 (dated by TCRdb to about 2021). Preparation of the library involved 5' RACE. TCRdb records Illumina NovaSeq 6000 as the sequencer. TCRdb handled the public reads itself, with Q25 trimming in fastp and clone calling in MiXCR, and kept productive beta chains. Every CDR3 protein is listed once, alongside the most common genes and DNA of its rows. Across this sample there are roughly 200,000 distinct CDR3 sequences, with over 20% seen only once. The leading ten clones occupy approximately 22% of the sample. The material sequenced was PBMCs or a T cell subset sorted from them (not recorded which). These receptors were obtained from an adult woman who had mild COVID-19 (a few samples of this study predate the infection). The sample titles of this study are shuffled in the database, so cell type and time point are left out; the donor was told from shared clones.

This chain joins TRBV6-5 and TRBJ2-5; 7 bases agree with TRBD2. The CDR3 has 17 amino acids. With 2 bases clipped from V and 0 bases from J, the junction kept 9 bases outside the gene matches. Germline values: CDR1 MNHEY, CDR2 SVGAGI. In DNA, the CDR3 is TGTGCCAGCAGTTACGTTTCGACTAGCCGGTACCAAGAGACCCAGTACTTC. Translation gives CASSYVSTSRYQETQYF.

The sample holds a few counts of this clonotype. V is TRBV7-6 and J is TRBJ2-2; D gene ambiguous. This CDR3 comprises 15 residues. Germline CDR1 SGHVS, CDR2 FNYEAQ. Between the trimmed V and J ends, which lost 5 bases and 4 bases, there was a span of 14 bases. CDR3 protein: CASSDPLPITGELFF. Written as DNA, the CDR3 is TGTGCCAGCAGCGATCCCCTTCCTATCACCGGGGAGCTGTTTTTT.

This clonotype was observed many times. The chain is built from TRBV20-1 and TRBJ2-7; 7 bases are a match to TRBD1. The V gene end was trimmed by 4 bases and the J gene end by 4 bases; junction bases not matched to a gene: 10. The V gene's germline CDR1 is DFQATT and CDR2 SNEGSKA (reference sequence). CDR3 length: 14 residues. CDR3 coding DNA: TGCAGTGCTAACAAGGGGACAGAACCTTACGAGCAGTACTTC. The encoded protein is CSANKGTEPYEQYF.

The rearrangement uses TRBV7-9 and TRBJ2-2; D gene unclear. The CDR3 has 10 residues. The ends were cut back, 11 bases at V and 3 bases at J, with 4 bases in the middle. Germline assignment: CDR1 SEHNR and CDR2 FQNEAQ (reference sequence). This CDR3 is CAGHTGELFF. CDR3 nucleotides: TGTGCCGGTCACACCGGGGAGCTGTTTTTT.

This chain joins TRBV19 and TRBJ2-7; TRBD2 matches at 7 bases. Trimming cost V 5 bases and J 5 bases; bases outside gene matches: 6. There are 13 residues in the CDR3. The germline V gene has CDR1 LNHDA and CDR2 SQIVND (reference sequence). The CDR3 bases are TGTGCCAGTAGTGGGCGGGAGAAGGACGAGCAGTACTTC. Translation: CASSGREKDEQYF.

V and J are TRBV9 and TRBJ2-1; 9 bases align to TRBD1. V lost 4 bases to trimming and J lost 4 bases; unmatched junction nucleotides: 9. Germline V CDR1 and CDR2: SGDLS, YYNGEE. This CDR3 comprises 16 residues. The CDR3 protein is CASSPRTGQGYNEQFF. The CDR3 bases are TGTGCCAGCAGCCCACGGACGGGACAGGGTTACAATGAGCAGTTCTTC. Filled out from reference TRBV9 and TRBJ2-1, the complete variable domain reads DSGVTQTPKHLITATGQRVTLRCSPRSGDLSVYWYQQSLDQGLQFLIQYYNGEERAKGNILERFSAQQFPDLHSELNLSSLELGDSALYFCASSPRTGQGYNEQFFGPGTRLTVL.

This clonotype came up a few times. This sequence joins TRBV7-6 and TRBJ2-7; 11 bases are a match to TRBD2. This CDR3 comprises 18 residues. V shed 4 bases and J 3 bases; nucleotides not matched to a gene: 14. Germline V gene data show CDR1 as SGHVS and CDR2 as FNYEAQ. The CDR3 loop reads CASSSRLLAGDGGYEQYF. DNA for the CDR3: TGTGCCAGCAGCTCAAGGCTACTAGCGGGAGACGGGGGCTACGAGCAGTACTTC.

This clonotype was detected only a few times. This chain connects TRBV19 to TRBJ1-1, with D unresolved. Germline V gene sequence: CDR1 LNHDA, CDR2 SQIVND (reference sequence). The CDR3 totals 15 residues. Trimming took off 3 bases at V and 1 base at J, with 12 bases between the two ends. CDR3 in DNA: TGTGCCAGTAGTATGCCAGGACTCGCGAACACTGAAGCTTTCTTT. It is translated as CASSMPGLANTEAFF. The whole variable domain, filled in from reference TRBV19 and TRBJ1-1, reads DGGITQSPKYLFRKEGQNVTLSCEQNLNHDAMYWYRQDPGQGLRLIYYSQIVNDFQKGDIAEGYSVSREKKESFPLTVTSAQKNPTAFYLCASSMPGLANTEAFFGQGTRLTVV.

The V gene is TRBV12-3 or TRBV12-4, the J gene TRBJ1-2; tentatively, D is TRBD1 (5 bases). Trimming left V 5 bases short and J 4 bases short, with 14 bases between. There are 14 residues in the CDR3. CDR3 nucleotides: TGTGCCAGCAGTCTTGACAGCCTGTTCTATGGCTACACCTTC. Translated, it gives CASSLDSLFYGYTF.

V is TRBV29-1 and J is TRBJ2-2; D not resolved. The CDR3 is made up of 12 amino acids. The V end lost 2 bases, the J end lost 3 bases, and 4 bases lay between the germline ends. Per the germline V gene, CDR1 is SQVTM and CDR2 is ANQGSEA. The CDR3 is CSVELDTGELFF. The CDR3 nucleotides are TGCAGCGTTGAATTGGACACCGGGGAGCTGTTTTTT.

The gene calls are TRBV15 and TRBJ2-7; D may be TRBD1 (6 bases). Between the trimmed V and J ends, which lost 4 bases and 5 bases, there was a span of 15 bases. This CDR3 contains 14 residues. CDR1 is LNHNV, CDR2 YYDKDF, per germline (reference sequence). The CDR3: CATSNRDTDHEQYF. Written as DNA, the CDR3 is TGTGCCACCAGCAACCGGGACACGGACCACGAGCAGTACTTC.

The chain joins TRBV19 to TRBJ1-1; no definite D call. With 8 bases removed from V and 1 base from J, the gap between germline ends came to 14 bases. This CDR3 region has 14 residues. The V gene's germline CDR1 is LNHDA and CDR2 SQIVND (reference sequence). This chain's CDR3 is CASSTGWGNTEAFF. CDR3 sequence (DNA): TGTGCCAGTTCGACCGGGTGGGGGAACACTGAAGCTTTCTTT.

The chain employs TRBV29-1 and TRBJ2-3; TRBD1 might be the D (5 bases). The V gene lost 7 bases and the J gene lost 10 bases, with 21 bases spanning the gap. Germline V lookup: CDR1 SQVTM, CDR2 ANQGSEA. CDR3 length: 13 residues. The CDR3 DNA is TGCAGCGCTGGGGCCCGGCTAAAAGGGGCGCAGTATTTT. Encoded protein: CSAGARLKGAQYF.

This chain connects TRBV30 to TRBJ1-5; the D gene is possibly TRBD1 (5 bases). Trimming took off 2 bases at V and 5 bases at J, with 31 bases between the two ends. The CDR3 is 20 residues long. Germline values: CDR1 GTSNPN, CDR2 SVGIG (reference sequence). This CDR3 is CAWSPTHLRDGFRRDQPQHF. CDR3 DNA: TGTGCCTGGAGTCCGACGCACCTCCGGGACGGATTCAGAAGGGATCAGCCCCAGCATTTT.

On this clonotype: The junction does not match germline at one end; this may be a read error. The chain employs TRBV5-4 and TRBJ2-3, with 9 positions matching TRBD2. CDR1 and CDR2 (germline): SGHNT, YYREEE (reference sequence). This CDR3 spans 16 amino acids. The CDR3 spells CARSLVSAGGPDTQYF. The CDR3 bases are TGTGCCAGAAGCTTGGTGTCTGCGGGGGGGCCAGATACGCAGTATTTT.

This clonotype was detected only a few times. This chain joins TRBV20-1 and TRBJ2-1, with a tentative D call TRBD1 (5 bases). Trimming took 8 bases from V and 8 from J, leaving 25 bases between them. Germline lookup yields CDR1 DFQATT and CDR2 SNEGSKA (reference sequence). The CDR3 contains 15 residues. CDR3 in amino acids: CSLRQTPYPTDEQFF. CDR3 sequence (DNA): TGCAGTCTCAGACAGACACCCTACCCAACCGATGAGCAGTTCTTC.

This clonotype was seen a handful of times. The chain is built from TRBV20-1 and TRBJ2-3, with 9 positions matching TRBD2. Germline loops: CDR1 DFQATT, CDR2 SNEGSKA (reference sequence). V lost 3 bases and J lost 3; bases outside the gene matches: 7. This CDR3 region has 15 residues. The CDR3 region is CSASQRTSGTDTQYF. The CDR3 nucleotides are TGCAGTGCTAGCCAAAGAACTAGCGGGACAGATACGCAGTATTTT.

This clonotype turned up a few times. The chain couples TRBV4-3 to TRBJ2-7; D not certain. V lost 4 bases and J lost 7, with 20 bases in between. The CDR3 sequence is 15 residues long. CDR1 and CDR2 (germline): LGHNA, YSLEER. CDR3 sequence reads: CASSPEWNNFREQYF. In DNA form, the CDR3 reads TGCGCCAGCAGCCCCGAGTGGAACAACTTTCGGGAGCAGTACTTC.

The chain combines TRBV20-1 with TRBJ1-2; perhaps TRBD1 as D (5 bases). The CDR3 runs to 14 residues. Trimming stripped 0 bases from V and 4 bases from J, with 12 bases between. Germline CDR1 is DFQATT and CDR2 is SNEGSKA (reference sequence). The DNA of the CDR3 is TGCAGTGCTAGAGATCGGGGGGTACTCTATGGCTACACCTTC. It encodes CSARDRGVLYGYTF.

This clonotype has only a few counts. The chain joins TRBV7-9 to TRBJ2-2; D is perhaps TRBD2 (6 bases). The V end was cut by 5 bases, the J end by 5 bases, with 12 bases between. CDR1 and CDR2 (germline): SEHNR, FQNEAQ (reference sequence). The CDR3 length is 14 residues. As DNA, the CDR3 is TGTGCCAGCAGCACTTATGGGAGGACCGGGGAGCTGTTTTTT. Residues: CASSTYGRTGELFF.

The chain is built from TRBV7-9 and TRBJ2-1; a possible D gene is TRBD2 (6 bases). The CDR3 contains 17 residues. The V and J ends lost 2 bases and 1 base respectively, with 15 bases between them. CDR1 SEHNR and CDR2 FQNEAQ come from the germline V gene (reference sequence). The CDR3 DNA is TGTGCCAGCAGCTTATCGCCAGTTGGGACTTCCTACAATGAGCAGTTCTTC. Its protein is CASSLSPVGTSYNEQFF.

This clonotype was detected a few times. The chain employs TRBV11-1 and TRBJ2-1; D gene uncertain. This CDR3 is built from 14 residues. V was trimmed by 5 bases and J by 7 bases, leaving 15 bases between them. Germline CDR1 reads SGHAT; CDR2 reads FQDESV (reference sequence). The CDR3 nucleotides read TGTGCCAGCAGCCCCGACTTGCTGGGGAATGAGCAGTTCTTC. Translation: CASSPDLLGNEQFF.

The chain employs TRBV29-1 and TRBJ2-5; TRBD2 matches at 14 bases. The CDR3 contains 19 residues. The V and J ends lost 3 bases and 5 bases, in that order; junction bases with no gene match: 17. Germline V CDR1 and CDR2: SQVTM, ANQGSEA. CDR3 nucleotides: TGCAGCGTTGATCTCCCGACTAGCGGGGGGGCCCTGGTGGGGGAGACCCAGTACTTC. This translates into CSVDLPTSGGALVGETQYF.

V and J are TRBV7-9 and TRBJ2-2, with 7 bases matching TRBD1. This CDR3 contains 16 residues. Germline V gene lookup returns CDR1 SEHNR and CDR2 FQNEAQ (reference sequence). V lost 3 bases and J lost 6; bases outside the gene matches: 10. This CDR3 is CASSLVTGSKAGELFF. In nucleotides, the CDR3 is TGTGCCAGCAGCTTGGTGACAGGGAGTAAAGCCGGGGAGCTGTTTTTT.

This clonotype has more than one count but fewer than ten. The rearrangement joins TRBV5-1 to TRBJ2-7; TRBD2 agrees at 11 bases. The junction had 13 bases not matched to a gene; V was cut back by 4 bases and J by 4 bases. The germline V gene encodes CDR1 SGHRS and CDR2 YFSETQ. The CDR3 sequence is 17 residues long. The CDR3 region has the DNA TGCGCCAGCAGCCTACTAGCGGGAGTAATCCCGGGATACGAGCAGTACTTC. This sequence encodes CASSLLAGVIPGYEQYF.

This clonotype was detected a few times. V usage is TRBV27 and J usage is TRBJ1-1; D call uncertain. This CDR3 is built from 12 residues. Trimming left V 5 bases short and J 0 bases short, with 4 bases between. Germline lookup yields CDR1 MNHEY and CDR2 SMNVEV (reference sequence). The CDR3 coding sequence is TGTGCCAGCAGTACGATGAACACTGAAGCTTTCTTT. Its protein is CASSTMNTEAFF.

This clonotype was detected only a few times. The chain has TRBV29-1 and TRBJ1-1; 9 bases line up with TRBD1. The CDR3 totals 12 residues. From germline, CDR1 is SQVTM and CDR2 ANQGSEA. The V and J ends lost 7 bases and 1 base, in that order; junction bases with no gene match: 1. CDR3 DNA sequence: TGCAGCGCGACAGGGGGGAACACTGAAGCTTTCTTT. Translation gives CSATGGNTEAFF.

This clonotype has just a few counts. The rearrangement uses TRBV14 and TRBJ2-1; 9 bases are shared with TRBD2. Germline V gene data show CDR1 as SGHDN and CDR2 as FVKESK. This CDR3 is built from 13 residues. V lost 8 bases and J lost 4; bases outside the gene matches: 3. The chain's CDR3 is CASESGRYNEQFF. CDR3 coding DNA: TGTGCCAGCGAAAGCGGGAGGTACAATGAGCAGTTCTTC. Full variable domain (rest looked up from reference TRBV14 and TRBJ2-1): EAGVTQFPSHSVIEKGQTVTLRCDPISGHDNLYWYRRVMGKEIKFLLHFVKESKQDESGMPNNRFLAERTGGTYSTLKVQPAELEDSGVYFCASESGRYNEQFFGPGTRLTVL.

This clonotype was counted between two and nine times. The rearrangement links TRBV15 to TRBJ2-3, with D possibly matching TRBD1 (5 bases). V was trimmed by 6 bases and J by 4 bases, leaving 14 bases between them. The CDR3 loop spans 14 amino acids. CDR1 LNHNV and CDR2 YYDKDF come from the germline V gene (reference sequence). The CDR3 DNA is TGTGCCACCAGTGGTCCAGGGAATGCAGATACGCAGTATTTT. Amino acids: CATSGPGNADTQYF.

This chain links TRBV7-9 with TRBJ2-6; maybe TRBD2 (5 bases). Germline CDR1 and CDR2: SEHNR and FQNEAQ (reference sequence). V was cut by 5 bases and J by 4 bases, with 18 bases left in between. This CDR3 has 17 amino acids. DNA of the CDR3: TGTGCCAGCAGCCTAGAGGCTAGGACGGGGGGGGCCAACGTCCTGACTTTC. This translates into CASSLEARTGGANVLTF. The whole variable domain, filled in from reference TRBV7-9 and TRBJ2-6, reads DTGVSQNPRHKITKRGQNVTFRCDPISEHNRLYWYRQTLGQGPEFLTYFQNEAQLEKSRLLSDRFSAERPKGSFSTLEIQRTEQGDSAMYLCASSLEARTGGANVLTFGAGSRLTVL.

There are many counts of this clonotype. V and J are TRBV3-1 and TRBJ2-7; 10 positions match TRBD2. The V and J ends lost 3 bases and 3 bases, in that order; junction bases with no gene match: 5. The CDR3 sequence is 15 residues long. Germline CDR1 is LGHDT and CDR2 is YNNKEL (reference sequence). CDR3 protein: CASSQGLAGDYEQYF. CDR3 sequence (DNA): TGTGCCAGCAGCCAGGGGCTAGCGGGGGACTACGAGCAGTACTTC.

The chain is built from TRBV5-1 and TRBJ1-1, with unresolved D. The CDR3 is 14 residues long. V was trimmed by 4 bases and J by 6 bases, leaving 16 bases between them. In germline, CDR1 is SGHRS, CDR2 YFSETQ. The CDR3 loop is CASSPGLGPPEAFF. Written as DNA, the CDR3 is TGCGCCAGCAGCCCGGGGTTGGGTCCCCCTGAAGCTTTCTTT.